The 11 T cell receptor beta chains in this list originate from one sample, sequenced in a study of identifying expanded T cells in peripheral blood. Here immunoSEQ multiplex PCR was the method, and the copy in TCRdb shows in-frame clones only, minus some. The sample holds 85,000 to 95,000 clones, 85% to 90% seen once. What was sequenced was blood. All receptors come from a person between 18 and 69 years old in good health.

J is TRBJ1-6 and V is TRBV5-6, with D possibly TRBD1 on 5 matching bases. Per germline, CDR1 SGHDT and CDR2 YYEEEE. V was clipped by 4 bases and J by 2 bases, with 13 bases between them. This CDR3 is built from 16 residues. The CDR3 region is CASSLGGFAYNSPLHF. The CDR3 DNA reads TGTGCCAGCAGCCTGGGGGGGTTCGCCTATAATTCACCCCTCCACTTT.

This chain connects TRBV19 to TRBJ2-7; TRBD2 might be the D (6 bases). V was clipped by 6 bases and J by 0 bases, with 9 bases between them. Germline V gene sequence: CDR1 LNHDA, CDR2 SQIVND (reference sequence). The CDR3 loop spans 13 amino acids. The CDR3 coding sequence is TGTGCCAGTAGGGGGACTTACTCCTACGAGCAGTACTTC. Translated: CASRGTYSYEQYF.

V usage is TRBV7-2 and J usage is TRBJ2-3; 11 bases line up with TRBD2. CDR3 length equals 16 residues. Unmatched junction bases numbered 9, after V lost 5 bases and J lost 5 bases. Germline V gene data show CDR1 as SGHTA and CDR2 as FQGNSA. Here the CDR3 DNA reads TGTGCCAGCAGCCGATTAGCGGGAGGGCCGGAAGATACGCAGTATTTT. Protein product: CASSRLAGGPEDTQYF.

The chain carries TRBV6-4 and TRBJ2-7, with D possibly matching TRBD1 (5 bases). The CDR3 is 16 residues long. The germline CDR1 and CDR2 sequences are MRHNA and SNTAGT. Trimming took off 3 bases at V and 0 bases at J, with 15 bases between the two ends. The CDR3 coding sequence is TGTGCCAGCAGTGAAGGAAGGGGATTTAGCTCCTACGAGCAGTACTTC. Translated: CASSEGRGFSSYEQYF.

V is TRBV19 and J is TRBJ1-1; the D is unclear. CDR3 size: 13 residues. The V end was cut by 2 bases, the J end by 1 base, with 5 bases between. Germline-derived CDR1 and CDR2 are LNHDA and SQIVND (reference sequence). The CDR3 reads CASSIQANTEAFF. CDR3 nucleotides: TGTGCCAGTAGTATACAGGCGAACACTGAAGCTTTCTTT.

The chain recombines TRBV28 with TRBJ2-3, with 13 bases lining up with TRBD2. Germline CDR1 and CDR2: MDHEN and SYDVKM. The CDR3 spans 14 residues. J lost 8 bases, V lost 6 bases, and 5 bases had no gene match. Here the CDR3 DNA reads TGTGCCAGCAGGAGGACTAGCGGGAGTGCTACGCAGTATTTT. It encodes CASRRTSGSATQYF.

This chain connects TRBV6-5 to TRBJ2-2; 7 bases map to TRBD1. The CDR3 runs to 12 residues. Unmatched junction bases numbered 0, after V lost 6 bases and J lost 5 bases. Germline CDR1 MNHEY, CDR2 SVGAGI. CDR3 DNA: TGTGCCAGCAGACAGGGGACCGGGGAGCTGTTTTTT. The encoded protein is CASRQGTGELFF.

The genes are TRBV2 and TRBJ2-1, with D perhaps being TRBD1 or TRBD2 (5 bases each). This CDR3 comprises 12 residues. V lost 8 bases and J 6 bases, leaving 11 bases between the germline ends. Germline V gene lookup returns CDR1 SNHLY and CDR2 FYNNEI. CDR3 DNA: TGTGCCAGCGGGGGACCACCCAATGAGCAGTTCTTC. It translates to CASGGPPNEQFF. The complete variable domain, with remaining parts taken from reference TRBV2 and TRBJ2-1, reads EPEVTQTPSHQVTQMGQEVILRCVPISNHLYFYWYRQILGQKVEFLVSFYNNEISEKSEIFDDQFSVERPDGSNFTLKIRSTKLEDSAMYFCASGGPPNEQFFGPGTRLTVL.

J is TRBJ1-2 and V is TRBV5-4, with 10 positions matching TRBD1. Germline assignment: CDR1 SGHNT and CDR2 YYREEE (reference sequence). Trimming at V came to 3 bases and at J to 3 bases, leaving 11 bases not matched to a gene. CDR3 length: 17 residues. The CDR3 DNA reads TGTGCCAGCAGCTCCCCTCTCGGGACAGGGGTGGACTATGGCTACACCTTC. This codes for CASSSPLGTGVDYGYTF.

This chain connects TRBV11-3 to TRBJ2-1; tentatively, D is TRBD2 (5 bases). Germline loops: CDR1 SGHNT, CDR2 YENEEA. The CDR3 runs to 18 residues. The V end lost 0 bases, the J end lost 2 bases, and 17 bases lay between the germline ends. CDR3 in DNA: TGTGCCAGCAGCTTAGATCATGGGAGAGGGATCCCCTACAATGAGCAGTTCTTC. Residues: CASSLDHGRGIPYNEQFF.

The rearrangement links TRBV4-1 to TRBJ1-2, with 9 bases that match TRBD1. The CDR3 is made up of 15 amino acids. Unmatched junction bases numbered 4, after V lost 4 bases and J lost 1 base. Looked up from germline, CDR1 is MGHRA and CDR2 is YSYEKL. CDR3 nucleotide sequence: TGCGCCAGCAGCCGTGGGACAGGGAATAACTATGGCTACACCTTC. Translated, it gives CASSRGTGNNYGYTF.